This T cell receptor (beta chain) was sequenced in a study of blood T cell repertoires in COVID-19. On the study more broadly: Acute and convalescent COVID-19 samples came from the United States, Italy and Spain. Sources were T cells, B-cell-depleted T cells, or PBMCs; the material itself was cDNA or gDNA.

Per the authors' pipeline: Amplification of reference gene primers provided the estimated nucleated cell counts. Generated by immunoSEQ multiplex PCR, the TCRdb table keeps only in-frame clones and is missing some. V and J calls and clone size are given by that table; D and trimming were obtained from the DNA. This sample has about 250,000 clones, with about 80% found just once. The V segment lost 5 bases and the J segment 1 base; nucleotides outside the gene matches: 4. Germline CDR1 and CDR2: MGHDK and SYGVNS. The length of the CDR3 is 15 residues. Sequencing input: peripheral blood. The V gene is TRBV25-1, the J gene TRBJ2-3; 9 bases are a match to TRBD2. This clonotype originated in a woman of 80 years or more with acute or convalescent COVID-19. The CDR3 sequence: CASSSSGGRTDTQYF. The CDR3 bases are TGTGCCAGCAGTTCCAGCGGGGGGCGCACAGATACGCAGTATTTT.